This T cell receptor (beta chain) originates from a study of blood T cell repertoires in COVID-19. Background on the study: Sites across the United States, Italy and Spain contributed samples from acute and convalescent COVID-19. From T cells, B-cell-depleted T cells, or PBMCs came the material, which was cDNA or gDNA.

Germline CDR1 reads SGHVS; CDR2 reads FNYEAQ. The CDR3 runs 17 residues. J lost 3 bases, V lost 2 bases, and 8 bases had no gene match. Original handling: Estimation of nucleated cell counts was performed using reference gene primer amplification. The protocol was immunoSEQ multiplex PCR, while the TCRdb copy is restricted to in-frame clones and leaves out a portion. V, J and clone size reflect that table, while D and trimming were determined from the DNA. The profile shows roughly 68,000 clones, roughly 88% of them singletons. The V and J genes are TRBV7-6 and TRBJ2-3; 10 nucleotides align to TRBD2. The clonotype originates from a woman between 65 and 79 years old with acute or convalescent COVID-19. Sequencing was performed on peripheral blood. Written as DNA, the CDR3 is TGTGCCAGCAGCTTAAGTCAGCGGGAGGGCCTGACAGATACGCAGTATTTT. Protein: CASSLSQREGLTDTQYF. The whole variable domain, filled in from reference TRBV7-6 and TRBJ2-3, reads GAGVSQSPRYKVTKRGQDVALRCDPISGHVSLYWYRQALGQGPEFLTYFNYEAQQDKSGLPNDRFSAERPEGSISTLTIQRTEQRDSAMYRCASSLSQREGLTDTQYFGPGTRLTVL.